This T cell receptor beta chain was captured in a study of OX40 agonist ivuxolimab in advanced cancers. Background on the study: Dose-escalation patients suffered from hepatocellular carcinoma, melanoma, renal cell or head and neck cancer.

The repertoire was sequenced with immunoSEQ multiplex PCR; TCRdb's copy has only in-frame clones and lacks some. The sample yields around 60,000 clones, less than 85% seen once. V lost 0 bases to trimming and J lost 6 bases, with 11 bases between them. The CDR3 totals 15 residues. Germline loops: CDR1 MNHEY, CDR2 SMNVEV (reference sequence). Sequencing was performed on CD4+ or CD8+ T cells sorted from blood, taken in a trial of the OX40 agonist ivuxolimab. This clonotype was obtained from an adult with an advanced solid tumor such as melanoma, head and neck, liver or kidney cancer. V gene TRBV27 combines with J gene TRBJ2-2, with TRBD1 as a possible D gene (5 bases). This chain's CDR3 is CASSLSPAGPGELFF. The DNA for the CDR3 is TGTGCCAGCAGTTTATCGCCGGCAGGGCCCGGGGAGCTGTTTTTT.